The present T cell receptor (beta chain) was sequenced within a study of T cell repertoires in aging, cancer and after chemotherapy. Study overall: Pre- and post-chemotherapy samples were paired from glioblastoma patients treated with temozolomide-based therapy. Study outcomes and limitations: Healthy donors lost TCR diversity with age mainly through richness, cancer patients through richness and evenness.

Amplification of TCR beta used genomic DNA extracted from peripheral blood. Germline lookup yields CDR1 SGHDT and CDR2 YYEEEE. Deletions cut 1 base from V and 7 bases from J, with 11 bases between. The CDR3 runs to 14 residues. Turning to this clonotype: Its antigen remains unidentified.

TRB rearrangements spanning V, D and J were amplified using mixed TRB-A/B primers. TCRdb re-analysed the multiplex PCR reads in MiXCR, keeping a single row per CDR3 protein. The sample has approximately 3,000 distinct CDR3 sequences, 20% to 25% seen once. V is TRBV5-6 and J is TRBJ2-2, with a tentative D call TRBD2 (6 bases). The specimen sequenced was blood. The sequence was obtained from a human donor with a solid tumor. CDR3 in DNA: TGTGCCAGCAGCTTGTGGAGGGGAGTCGGGGAGCTGTTTTTT. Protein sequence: CASSLWRGVGELFF.